Each of the 20 T cell receptor beta chains below was sequenced from the same sample in a study of T cell repertoires in cytomegalovirus infection. TCRdb itself ran the reads through MiXCR, one entry per CDR3 protein. The sample has approximately 100,000 distinct CDR3 sequences, around 22% seen once. Sequenced input: CD8+ T cells from PBMCs. Every receptor here comes from a human donor in good health (CMV status not recorded). Some clones in this sample may be carry-over from other donors' samples.

In its sample, this clonotype was seen many times. The chain joins TRBV7-6 to TRBJ2-2; D is possibly TRBD1 (6 bases). Looked up from germline, CDR1 is SGHVS and CDR2 is FNYEAQ. CDR3 length: 17 residues. Trimming cost V 1 base and J 3 bases, with 15 bases left between them. Here the CDR3 reads CASSLDDRWRDTGELFF. The CDR3 DNA sequence: TGTGCCAGCAGCTTAGACGACAGGTGGCGGGACACCGGGGAGCTGTTTTTT.

This clonotype was seen ten or more times. The V call is TRBV6-1, the J call TRBJ2-7, with TRBD1 matching over 9 bases. Germline assignment: CDR1 MNHNS and CDR2 SASEGT. This CDR3 spans 15 amino acids. V shed 3 bases and J 2 bases; nucleotides not matched to a gene: 5. CDR3 in amino acids: CASSERQGGAYEQYF. The CDR3 nucleotides are TGTGCCAGCAGTGAGAGACAGGGGGGGGCCTACGAGCAGTACTTC.

The CDR3 coding sequence is TGTGCCAGCAGCCCGTCAGGATACTCTAACTATGGCTACACCTTC. Translating it yields CASSPSGYSNYGYTF. V usage is TRBV27 and J usage is TRBJ1-2, with D uncertain. V lost 6 bases to trimming and J lost 0 bases, with 14 bases between them. The CDR3 totals 15 residues. Germline V CDR1 and CDR2: MNHEY, SMNVEV (reference sequence).

The rearrangement joins TRBV7-9 to TRBJ2-3; unclear D gene. CDR1 is SEHNR, CDR2 FQNEAQ, per germline (reference sequence). This CDR3 spans 13 amino acids. The ends were cut back, 8 bases at V and 10 bases at J, with 19 bases in the middle. The CDR3 DNA follows: TGTGCCAGCTTGCCCCCCGTCGACGACGCGCAGTATTTT. Its translation is CASLPPVDDAQYF.

There are a few counts of this clonotype. The chain carries TRBV7-3 and TRBJ2-1, with a possible D match to TRBD2 (5 bases). V lost 5 bases and J 14 bases, leaving 16 bases between the germline ends. The germline CDR1 and CDR2 sequences are SGHTA and FQGTGA. The CDR3 sequence is 12 residues long. The CDR3 sequence is CASSTPKAEEFF. CDR3 sequence (DNA): TGTGCCAGCAGCACCCCTAAGGCGGAGGAGTTCTTC.

As for this clonotype: A much larger clone is a single base away; this may be a read error. The chain combines TRBV12-3 or TRBV12-4 with TRBJ2-5; 7 bases agree with TRBD2. There are 16 residues in the CDR3. With V trimmed by 5 bases and J by 7 bases, 16 bases remained unmatched. DNA for the CDR3: TGTGCCAGCAGTCCGCCCGACGGGGGAGGGAGGAGGACCCAGTACTTC. Translation: CASSPPDGGGRRTQYF.

This clonotype turned up a few times. The chain is built from TRBV4-3 and TRBJ1-4; D might be TRBD1 (6 bases). CDR1 and CDR2 from the germline V gene are LGHNA and YSLEER. The CDR3 has 14 amino acids. Deletions cut 3 bases from V and 6 bases from J, with 11 bases between. CDR3 amino acids: CASSQTGRDEKLFF. The CDR3 DNA follows: TGCGCCAGCAGCCAGACAGGTCGGGATGAAAAACTGTTTTTT.

Only a few counts were recorded for this clonotype. V is TRBV3-1 and J is TRBJ1-2, with TRBD1 matching 7 bases. V shed 3 bases, J shed 4 bases, and the junction held 2 bases outside the gene matches. CDR1 and CDR2 (germline): LGHDT, YNNKEL (reference sequence). The CDR3 runs to 13 residues. The CDR3 loop reads CASSQDRPYGYTF. The CDR3 region has the DNA TGTGCCAGCAGCCAGGACAGGCCCTATGGCTACACCTTC.

V is TRBV6-1 and J is TRBJ1-2, with 10 bases that match TRBD1. The length of the CDR3 is 17 residues. Germline V gives CDR1 MNHNS, CDR2 SASEGT. Trimming took 6 bases from V and 3 from J; bases not matched to a gene: 13. In DNA form, the CDR3 reads TGTGCCAGCAGCGACTACAACACCGGGACAGGGGACTATGGCTACACCTTC. Translation: CASSDYNTGTGDYGYTF.

There are a few counts of this clonotype. V and J are TRBV6-2 or TRBV6-3 and TRBJ2-1; a possible D gene is TRBD1 (5 bases). Germline CDR1 reads MNHEY; CDR2 reads SVGEGT. The CDR3 sequence is 12 residues long. With 6 bases removed from V and 6 bases from J, the gap between germline ends came to 9 bases. The CDR3 is CASRPGINEQFF. The CDR3 DNA sequence: TGTGCCAGCAGACCAGGGATCAATGAGCAGTTCTTC.

This clonotype has a handful of counts. The chain employs TRBV27 and TRBJ2-7, with D maybe TRBD2 (6 bases). This CDR3 contains 14 residues. The germline gives CDR1 MNHEY, CDR2 SMNVEV (reference sequence). The V and J ends lost 2 bases and 3 bases respectively, with 11 bases between them. CDR3 DNA: TGTGCCAGCAGTTTAGTCGGGGGTTACTACGAGCAGTACTTC. This codes for CASSLVGGYYEQYF.

The chain employs TRBV7-7 and TRBJ2-3; 8 bases map to TRBD2. Trimming at V came to 6 bases and at J to 3 bases, leaving 8 bases not matched to a gene. The CDR3 runs to 15 residues. Germline V gives CDR1 SSHAT, CDR2 FNYEAQ (reference sequence). The CDR3 DNA reads as TGTGCCAGCAGTCTGACTAGCGAGGGAACAGATACGCAGTATTTT. Translation: CASSLTSEGTDTQYF.

The sample holds a few counts of this clonotype. This rearrangement joins TRBV12-3 or TRBV12-4 to TRBJ2-6, with D perhaps assigned TRBD1 or TRBD2 (5 bases each). V gave up 6 bases and J gave up 0 bases, with 15 bases separating them. The CDR3 totals 17 residues. The CDR3 bases are TGTGCCAGCAGCACAACCGGGACGCGCTCTGGGGCCAACGTCCTGACTTTC. This translates into CASSTTGTRSGANVLTF.

This clonotype occurred a few times. The V and J genes are TRBV4-1 and TRBJ2-7; D possibly corresponds to TRBD1 (6 bases). The germline V and J ends were trimmed by 1 base and 4 bases, with 11 bases remaining between them. Germline CDR1 is MGHRA and CDR2 is YSYEKL. The CDR3 sequence is 14 residues long. In nucleotides, the CDR3 is TGCGCCAGCAGCCAAGGCACCAGGGGATACGAGCAGTACTTC. Protein product: CASSQGTRGYEQYF.

In this sample, this clonotype turned up a few times. The rearrangement joins TRBV11-2 to TRBJ2-5; D tentatively reads TRBD1 or TRBD2 (6 bases each). Per germline, CDR1 SGHAT and CDR2 FQNNGV. The ends were cut back, 5 bases at V and 4 bases at J, with 11 bases in the middle. The CDR3 is 13 residues long. CDR3 protein: CASSRRGRETQYF. The CDR3 nucleotides are TGTGCCAGCAGCCGCCGGGGGCGAGAGACCCAGTACTTC.

The chain carries TRBV27 and TRBJ2-3; TRBD2 matches at 11 bases. This CDR3 spans 17 amino acids. Germline V gene data show CDR1 as MNHEY and CDR2 as SMNVEV (reference sequence). The trim removed 6 bases at V and 0 bases at J, leaving 8 bases unmatched. For the CDR3, the DNA is TGTGCCAGCAGCTTAGCGGGGGGGACCTCGAGCACAGATACGCAGTATTTT. Its protein is CASSLAGGTSSTDTQYF.

This rearrangement joins TRBV7-8 to TRBJ1-5, with D maybe TRBD1 (6 bases). V gave up 2 bases and J gave up 6 bases, with 14 bases separating them. Germline CDR1 SGHVS, CDR2 FQNEAQ. The CDR3 spans 15 residues. The CDR3 loop reads CASSLYAGAGQPQHF. CDR3 coding DNA: TGTGCCAGCAGCTTATATGCGGGGGCGGGTCAGCCCCAGCATTTT.

This clonotype was observed a handful of times. The chain couples TRBV7-9 to TRBJ2-7; D possibly corresponds to TRBD1 (6 bases). V lost 8 bases and J 0 bases, leaving 14 bases between the germline ends. Germline CDR1 is SEHNR and CDR2 is FQNEAQ (reference sequence). The CDR3 has 14 residues. CDR3 nucleotides: TGTGCCAGCCAACAGGGACGGAGCTCCTACGAGCAGTACTTC. Translation: CASQQGRSSYEQYF.

This rearrangement joins TRBV12-3 or TRBV12-4 to TRBJ2-1; possibly TRBD2 for D (6 bases). The V end was cut by 8 bases, the J end by 0 bases, with 11 bases between. The CDR3 extends over 14 amino acids. The CDR3 DNA reads TGTGCCAGCTTCGGGGGAGGCTCCTACAATGAGCAGTTCTTC. It encodes CASFGGGSYNEQFF.

This clonotype came up many times. V gene TRBV4-2 combines with J gene TRBJ1-2, with D maybe TRBD1 (6 bases). There are 16 residues in the CDR3. The germline V gene has CDR1 LGHNA and CDR2 YNFKEQ. V was clipped by 0 bases and J by 3 bases, with 14 bases between them. The CDR3 reads CASSQETGGFYYGYTF. In DNA, the CDR3 is TGTGCCAGCAGCCAAGAAACGGGGGGCTTTTACTATGGCTACACCTTC.